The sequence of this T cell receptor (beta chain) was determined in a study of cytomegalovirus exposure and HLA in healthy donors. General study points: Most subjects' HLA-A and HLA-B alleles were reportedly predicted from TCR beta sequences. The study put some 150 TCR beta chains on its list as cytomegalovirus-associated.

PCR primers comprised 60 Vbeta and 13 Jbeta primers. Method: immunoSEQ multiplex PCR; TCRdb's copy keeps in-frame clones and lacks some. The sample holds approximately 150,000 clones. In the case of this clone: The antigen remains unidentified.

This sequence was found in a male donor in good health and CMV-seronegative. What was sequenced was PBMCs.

Here the CDR3 reads CAWSTGTTYEQYF. As DNA, the CDR3 is TGTGCCTGGAGTACCGGGACTACATACGAGCAGTACTTC. The chain combines TRBV30 with TRBJ2-7; 7 bases align to TRBD2. V lost 2 bases, J lost 4 bases, and 5 bases stayed unmatched. CDR1 and CDR2 (germline): GTSNPN, SVGIG (reference sequence). The CDR3 has 13 amino acids.